This T cell receptor (beta chain) was found in a study of T cell responses to AZD1222 COVID-19 vaccine (dated by TCRdb to about 2021). For the wider study: Because spike-specific TCR depth and breadth did not differ between the two schedules, AZD1222 recipients who got a second dose at roughly 4 weeks were pooled with those who got a second dose at roughly 12 weeks. A total of just over 230 trial participants underwent TCR sequencing, of whom roughly 210 had received two doses of AZD1222 and some 25 had received two doses of the MenACWY control vaccine. Enrollment into the trials was organized by age into subgroups of 18-55, 56-69 and 70-plus years, and those subgroups contained approximately 160, 26 and 62 TCR-sequenced participants, respectively.

Overall study results and their limits: Reportedly, almost half of the unique spike-specific TCRs recognized epitopes lying outside the regions that are mutated in the B.1.351 and B.1.1.7 variants. The whole spike protein was spanned by vaccine-associated CD4 TCRs, and dominant responses were seen in regions 160-218 and 743-854. Spike-specific TCR breadth and depth rose significantly after two AZD1222 doses compared with day 0 and with MenACWY recipients. Participants were mostly white British and included more females than males, and it was suggested by the authors that clonal diversity may have been underestimated. In the small 56-69-year group, the increase in depth fell short of significance, most likely because of low power. Only 5 to 7 AZD1222 recipients were SARS-CoV-2 seropositive at baseline, limiting conclusions about previously exposed vaccinees. Because no samples from the day 14 peak response were available, repertoires could be characterized only after the peak T cell response.

Explained via the paper, the time point label denotes: baseline before first vaccination. Samples from vaccinated people were obtained from the UK trials COV001 and COV002, which included a single-blind randomized controlled phase 2/3 trial of AZD1222 (ChAdOx1 nCoV-19) in healthy adults. For TCRbeta chain sequencing, PBMC samples from trial participants were taken at day 0 and at day 28 after the second dose. The CDR3 regions of human TCRbeta chains were analyzed by immunosequencing. Under the source paper's analysis protocol: Repertoire TCRs were checked for matches against a reference library of SARS-CoV-2-specific TCRs that had been generated using the MIRA antigen-specificity platform. Breadth was defined as the fraction of unique TCRs that were SARS-CoV-2-associated. Depth was defined as the fraction of total T cells that were SARS-CoV-2-associated. Using the MIRA data, every spike-specific TCR was mapped to the spike region that the TCR reacted to and assigned to either a CD4 or a CD8 class. Log10-transformed breadth and depth values were compared by one-way ANOVA with Sidak's multiple comparisons tests. The immuneACCESS repertoire file appears here via TCRdb, limited to in-frame rearrangements. These files lack a portion of the clones; in checked studies, under half of the deficit traces to unresolved V genes, and the cause of the others is not known. V, J and clone size reflect that table, while D and trimming were determined from the DNA. Here the sample has over 85,000 clones; approximately 92% occur a single time. Of the sample, 12% falls within the top ten clones.

A note on this clone: It has no known antigen specificity. The sample holds no much larger clone one base away, and base qualities are not on file.

CDR3 length: 14 amino acids, cysteine to phenylalanine. Kept here is only the CDR3 DNA, which spans 42 bases and is read in frame from base 1. The germline V gene specifies SGHAT as CDR1 and FQNNGV as CDR2. V and J lose 0 bases and 3 bases, and a span of 7 bases separates them. The receptor was derived from an adult in good health. This sequence uses TRBV11-2 and TRBJ2-3, with the D segment identity uncertain. The sequencing here drew on peripheral blood, taken on day 0 of AZD1222 vaccination. The base sequence is TGTGCCAGCAGCTTAGAAGGGTGGACAGATACGCAGTATTTT. Its protein product is CASSLEGWTDTQYF.